This T cell receptor (beta chain) was sequenced for a study of read filtering for tumor transcriptome and immune sequencing. V dropped 0 bases and J dropped 3; count of bases not matched to a gene: 0. The CDR3 loop spans 13 amino acids. CDR1 and CDR2 from the germline V gene are SQVTM and ANQGSEA. At least ten counts were recorded for this clonotype. Molecular barcoded adaptors covering alpha/delta and beta/gamma chains were used on approximately 400 ng RNA. MiXCR, applied by TCRdb to the reads, yields one record per CDR3 protein. The table includes over 50,000 distinct CDR3 sequences, less than 20% detected once.

The TCR sequence derives from a donor aged 40 or older with multiple myeloma. The sample comprised a population of CD138-negative cells sorted from bone marrow. The J gene is TRBJ2-5, the V gene TRBV29-1; 8 nucleotides match TRBD1. CDR3 sequence reads: CSVEETGEETQYF. The CDR3 DNA reads as TGCAGCGTTGAAGAGACAGGGGAAGAGACCCAGTACTTC.